Shown below are 2 T cell receptor delta chains from a single sample sequenced in a study of gamma-delta chains in newborns, infants, children. TCRdb fed the reads into CATT to redo clone calling. The sample contains about 5,400 delta-chain clones, around 20% of which appear only once. Material for sequencing was blood. The receptors shown here come from a child who was a newborn, infant or young child, either healthy, febrile or measles-vaccinated (not recorded which).

On this clone itself: Within the sample, other DNA sequences also encode this same CDR3. This chain joins TRDV2 and TRDJ3; 8 nucleotides agree with TRDD3. From germline, CDR1 is GEAIGNYY and CDR2 EKD. J was trimmed by 0 bases and V by 0 bases; bases with no gene match: 9. The CDR3 consists of 20 residues. The CDR3, as DNA: TGTGCCTGTGACACCGTGCTGGGGGACACGAACTCCTGGGACACCCGACAGATGTTTTTC. It is translated as CACDTVLGDTNSWDTRQMFF.

This clone is classed as medium-sized. No V gene call is available, although the J gene is TRDJ3; the DNA was not used to check the table's D call, TRDD3. This CDR3 is 18 amino acids long. The CDR3 region is CACDAGTRLSWDTRQMFF. CDR3 DNA sequence: TGTGCCTGCGACGCGGGGACCCGCCTCTCCTGGGACACCCGACAGATGTTTTTC.